This T cell receptor beta chain was identified during a study of blood T cell repertoires in COVID-19. Here immunoSEQ multiplex PCR was the method, and the copy in TCRdb shows in-frame clones only, minus some. The profile shows 300,000 to 450,000 clones, around nine tenths of them singletons. The germline CDR1 and CDR2 sequences are SGHNT and YYREEE (reference sequence). The CDR3 is made up of 15 amino acids. With V trimmed by 3 bases and J by 2 bases, 3 bases remained unmatched. Sequenced sample: PBMCs or T cells enriched from blood (not recorded which). This clonotype was sampled from a woman aged 18-35 years who had recovered from COVID-19. The chain links TRBV5-4 to TRBJ2-3; TRBD1 matches at 10 bases. In DNA, the CDR3 is TGTGCCAGCAGCTCGACAGGGGGCTTCACAGATACGCAGTATTTT. Encoded protein: CASSSTGGFTDTQYF.